Each of the 21 T cell receptor beta chains below was sequenced from the same sample in a study of CD8+ T cells in alopecia areata. Extraction of RNA preceded its reverse transcription into cDNA, which served as the sequencing template. Sequenced by immunoSEQ multiplex PCR; TCRdb stores in-frame clones only, minus some. This sample has 110,000 or so clones; 45% to 65% occur once, and the top ten carry 3% to 4%. Indicated treatment: oral pan-JAK inhibitor, 5-10 mg twice daily. Sample: CD4+ T cells sorted from blood, taken at week 24, from a patient treated with tofacitinib. Receptor source: a human donor with alopecia areata.

The chain has TRBV29-1 and TRBJ2-1, with TRBD2 as a possible D gene (6 bases). The CDR3 covers 12 residues. Germline loops: CDR1 SQVTM, CDR2 ANQGSEA. V was cut by 3 bases and J by 8 bases, with 11 bases left in between. CDR3 sequence: CSVEPAGDEQFF. CDR3 DNA: TGCAGCGTTGAGCCAGCGGGCGATGAGCAGTTCTTC.

The CDR3, as DNA: TGTGCCAGCAGCGCCGACAGGGGCATTCAAGAGACCCAGTACTTC. Protein product: CASSADRGIQETQYF. The J gene is TRBJ2-5, the V gene TRBV25-1; TRBD1 agrees at 8 bases. The CDR3 has 15 amino acids. Germline loops: CDR1 MGHDK, CDR2 SYGVNS. J was trimmed by 2 bases and V by 6 bases; bases with no gene match: 8. Complete variable domain (other parts from reference TRBV25-1 and TRBJ2-5): EADIYQTPRYLVIGTGKKITLECSQTMGHDKMYWYQQDPGMELHLIHYSYGVNSTEKGDLSSESTVSRIRTEHFPLTLESARPSHTSQYLCASSADRGIQETQYFGPGTRLLVL.

The chain employs TRBV7-2 and TRBJ1-1; D not certain. Trimming left V 4 bases short and J 8 bases short, with 23 bases between. This CDR3 region has 16 residues. Germline CDR1 and CDR2: SGHTA and FQGNSA. CDR3 region: CASSSSFGTAKSEAFF. CDR3 DNA sequence: TGTGCCAGCAGCTCCTCGTTTGGTACAGCCAAATCAGAAGCTTTCTTT. The complete variable domain, with remaining parts taken from reference TRBV7-2 and TRBJ1-1, reads GAGVSQSPSNKVTEKGKDVELRCDPISGHTALYWYRQSLGQGLEFLIYFQGNSAPDKSGLPSDRFSAERTGGSVSTLTIQRTQQEDSAVYLCASSSSFGTAKSEAFFGQGTRLTVV.

This chain uses TRBV9 with TRBJ2-5, with D possibly matching TRBD2 (6 bases). V was shortened by 3 bases and J by 1 base, with 13 bases between the two germline ends. The CDR3 loop spans 15 amino acids. Per germline, CDR1 SGDLS and CDR2 YYNGEE. The CDR3 DNA reads TGTGCCAGCAGCGCCGCAGGGAGGTCCCAAGAGACCCAGTACTTC. It yields the protein CASSAAGRSQETQYF.

This clone was detected a few times. This rearrangement joins TRBV6-1 to TRBJ1-1; no reliable D call. Germline V lookup: CDR1 MNHNS, CDR2 SASEGT. V lost 6 bases to trimming and J lost 0 bases, with 14 bases between them. This CDR3 spans 15 amino acids. The CDR3 sequence: CASSFSASMNTEAFF. The CDR3 DNA is TGTGCCAGCAGCTTCTCCGCATCTATGAACACTGAAGCTTTCTTT.

The V and J genes are TRBV5-1 and TRBJ1-5, with D perhaps TRBD1 (5 bases). The CDR3 loop spans 14 amino acids. Germline V gene lookup returns CDR1 SGHRS and CDR2 YFSETQ. V was trimmed by 7 bases and J by 5 bases, leaving 16 bases between them. This CDR3 is CASRRVPDDQPQHF. The DNA of the CDR3 is TGCGCCAGCCGCAGGGTGCCGGACGATCAGCCCCAGCATTTT.

J is TRBJ2-1 and V is TRBV2; no clear D gene. Germline V CDR1 and CDR2: SNHLY, FYNNEI. The CDR3 sequence is 11 residues long. Trimming removed 6 bases from V and 10 bases from J, with 10 bases in between. CDR3 sequence (DNA): TGTGCCAGCAGCCTTGAGCAGGAGCAGTTCTTC. This gives the protein CASSLEQEQFF.

This clone was detected only a few times. The rearrangement uses TRBV7-2 and TRBJ2-3; TRBD1 aligns across 7 bases. CDR3 size: 12 residues. Germline trimming cut 6 bases from V and 10 bases from J; bases unmatched to any gene: 7. Germline V CDR1 and CDR2: SGHTA, FQGNSA. DNA for the CDR3: TGTGCCAGCAGGCCAGGGGGTGATGCGCAGTATTTT. It is translated as CASRPGGDAQYF.

This clone occurred once. This chain connects TRBV2 to TRBJ2-7; possible D gene TRBD1, 6 bases. The CDR3 sequence is 12 residues long. From germline, CDR1 is SNHLY and CDR2 FYNNEI. V was pared by 6 bases and J by 5 bases, with 11 bases between. CDR3 DNA: TGTGCCAGCAGGGAGGACAGCGACGAGCAGTACTTC. It translates to CASREDSDEQYF.

This clone has more than one count but fewer than ten. CDR3 nucleotides: TGTGCCACCAGCAGAGACAGGAGGTTTTCCGAGCAGTACTTC. Its protein product is CATSRDRRFSEQYF. V usage is TRBV15 and J usage is TRBJ2-7; perhaps TRBD2 as D (5 bases). Trimming pared 0 bases from V and 6 bases from J, leaving 12 bases between. Germline lookup yields CDR1 LNHNV and CDR2 YYDKDF (reference sequence). This CDR3 comprises 14 residues.

The chain employs TRBV5-1 and TRBJ2-5; no reliable D call. CDR1 is SGHRS and CDR2 is YFSETQ in the germline V gene. This CDR3 region has 16 residues. V gave up 2 bases and J gave up 5 bases, with 19 bases separating them. The CDR3 DNA reads as TGCGCCAGCAGCTTAAACGGAGCAGGAGTCGGGGAGACCCAGTACTTC. The encoded protein is CASSLNGAGVGETQYF. The entire variable domain, with the rest obtained from reference TRBV5-1 and TRBJ2-5, is as follows: KAGVTQTPRYLIKTRGQQVTLSCSPISGHRSVSWYQQTPGQGLQFLFEYFSETQRNKGNFPGRFSGRQFSNSRSEMNVSTLELGDSALYLCASSLNGAGVGETQYFGPGTRLLVL.

This chain connects TRBV2 to TRBJ1-1; D not certain. The CDR3 is made up of 13 amino acids. Between the trimmed V and J ends, which lost 4 bases and 3 bases, there was a span of 9 bases. The germline V gene has CDR1 SNHLY and CDR2 FYNNEI. The CDR3 spells CASSVETYTEAFF. CDR3 nucleotide sequence: TGTGCCAGCAGTGTGGAGACCTACACTGAAGCTTTCTTT.

J is TRBJ1-2 and V is TRBV19; D gene ambiguous. Germline loops: CDR1 LNHDA, CDR2 SQIVND (reference sequence). The CDR3 extends over 14 amino acids. Trimming took 5 bases from V and 3 from J, leaving 13 bases between them. CDR3 region: CASSSLGRHYGYTF. CDR3 nucleotide sequence: TGTGCCAGTAGTTCGTTGGGCCGGCACTATGGCTACACCTTC. Together with reference TRBV19 and TRBJ1-2, the CDR3 gives the full variable domain: DGGITQSPKYLFRKEGQNVTLSCEQNLNHDAMYWYRQDPGQGLRLIYYSQIVNDFQKGDIAEGYSVSREKKESFPLTVTSAQKNPTAFYLCASSSLGRHYGYTFGSGTRLTVV.

This chain links TRBV18 with TRBJ2-3; 8 bases line up with TRBD2. CDR3 length: 17 amino acids. Germline trimming cut 0 bases from V and 0 bases from J; bases unmatched to any gene: 5. Germline V gene lookup returns CDR1 KGHSH and CDR2 LQKENI. The CDR3 reads CASSPPGVAGSTDTQYF. DNA of the CDR3: TGTGCCAGCTCACCACCGGGAGTAGCGGGGAGCACAGATACGCAGTATTTT.

In its sample, this clone was seen a few times. V usage is TRBV7-2 and J usage is TRBJ2-3, with D uncertain. V gave up 3 bases and J gave up 0 bases, with 13 bases separating them. The CDR3 runs 16 residues. The germline CDR1 and CDR2 sequences are SGHTA and FQGNSA. The CDR3 region has the DNA TGTGCCAGCAGCTTGGGTGGTTCTTTTAGCACAGATACGCAGTATTTT. Its protein is CASSLGGSFSTDTQYF.

This clone was detected a few times. The chain uses TRBV5-1 and TRBJ2-1, with 9 bases fitting TRBD2. V shed 3 bases, J shed 1 base, and the junction held 5 bases outside the gene matches. Germline-derived CDR1 and CDR2 are SGHRS and YFSETQ. The CDR3 is 16 amino acids. The CDR3 nucleotides read TGCGCCAGCAGCTCGGAAAGCGGGGGGTCCTACAATGAGCAGTTCTTC. Amino acid sequence: CASSSESGGSYNEQFF.

For the CDR3, the DNA is TGCAGCGTTGAGGGTCCAGGGATTACCTACGAGCAGTACTTC. This gives the protein CSVEGPGITYEQYF. The chain recombines TRBV29-1 with TRBJ2-7; D is perhaps TRBD1 (5 bases). V was trimmed by 3 bases and J by 2 bases, leaving 14 bases between them. The CDR3 is made up of 14 amino acids. Germline V lookup: CDR1 SQVTM, CDR2 ANQGSEA.

The rearrangement links TRBV29-1 to TRBJ1-3; D gene uncertain. This CDR3 is 13 amino acids long. Germline assignment: CDR1 SQVTM and CDR2 ANQGSEA. V gave up 4 bases and J gave up 9 bases, with 16 bases separating them. CDR3 residues: CSVGGKTGGTIYF. The CDR3 coding sequence is TGCAGCGTTGGCGGCAAGACCGGTGGCACCATATATTTT.

The rearrangement joins TRBV30 to TRBJ2-1; 7 bases fit TRBD2. V was clipped by 3 bases and J by 9 bases; unmatched bases: 5. The CDR3 runs 12 residues. Per germline, CDR1 GTSNPN and CDR2 SVGIG (reference sequence). The CDR3 DNA reads TGTGCCTGGAGCCTAAGCGGGGTTGAGCAGTTCTTC. Amino acid sequence: CAWSLSGVEQFF.

V gene TRBV9 combines with J gene TRBJ1-1; D perhaps matches TRBD1 (5 bases). This CDR3 has 14 amino acids. The V end lost 6 bases, the J end lost 3 bases, and 15 bases lay between the germline ends. Germline assignment: CDR1 SGDLS and CDR2 YYNGEE. The CDR3 sequence: CASTTGAHDTEAFF. The CDR3 nucleotides read TGTGCCAGCACTACCGGGGCCCACGACACTGAAGCTTTCTTT. Combining the CDR3 with reference TRBV9 and TRBJ1-1 gives the whole variable domain DSGVTQTPKHLITATGQRVTLRCSPRSGDLSVYWYQQSLDQGLQFLIQYYNGEERAKGNILERFSAQQFPDLHSELNLSSLELGDSALYFCASTTGAHDTEAFFGQGTRLTVV.

The chain carries TRBV7-2 and TRBJ1-2, with unresolved D. The germline CDR1 and CDR2 sequences are SGHTA and FQGNSA. This CDR3 is 14 amino acids long. V shed 4 bases and J shed 8 bases, with 17 bases lying between them. CDR3 residues: CASSSQPDARGYTF. The CDR3 nucleotides are TGTGCCAGCAGCTCACAACCCGATGCTCGGGGCTACACCTTC.